This T cell receptor beta chain stems from a study of blood T cell repertoires in COVID-19 (dated by TCRdb to 2019 to 2021). For context, the study as a whole: Samples from collaborators originated in the United States, Italy and Spain and spanned both the acute and convalescent phases of COVID-19. The repertoires were made available in a free public database intended to serve as a resource for research on the immune response to SARS-CoV-2. Where available, HLA class I and class II types were obtained from metadata supplied by the sample provider rather than from assay-based typing. The material from the prospective study consisted of cDNA or gDNA derived from T cells, B-cell-depleted T cells, or PBMCs. The samples were drawn from two sources: the first 160 participants of the ongoing ImmuneRACE study, and approximately 1,300 subjects contributed by 6 global collaborators. The dataset comprised deeply sampled blood TCRbeta repertoires from subjects exposed to, actively infected with, or recovered from COVID-19. Nearly every sample came with metadata listing a de-identified subject ID, COVID-19 status, age in years and sex.

Regarding this clone: Its antigen is not yet known. No clone much larger than this one lies a single base away; base qualities are absent.

On the study overall, not on this receptor specifically: The quantity of clinical and demographic metadata differed by source and by participant and was supplied without curation.

V loses 7 bases, J loses 7 bases, and the germline ends lie 10 bases apart. Including the terminal cysteine and phenylalanine, the CDR3 comprises 11 residues. Here the CDR3 DNA is all that survives: 33 bases in frame from base 1. Collaborating institutions collected whole blood in K2EDTA tubes following their own protocols. For TCRbeta analysis, collaborators shipped samples as frozen whole blood, isolated PBMCs, or DNA extracted from either of those sample types. TCRbeta CDR3 regions were amplified from genomic DNA using the immunoSEQ Assay, a bias-controlled multiplex PCR. The authors processed their data as follows. The number of nucleated cells in each sample was estimated from the amplification of reference gene primers within the assay. Sequence reads were collapsed and filtered to measure the absolute abundance of every unique TCRbeta CDR3 rearrangement. For each sample, productive Simpson clonality was calculated by taking the square root of Simpson's diversity index across productive rearrangements. TCRdb provides this immuneACCESS table in a form limited to in-frame rearrangements. Some clones are lacking; in checked studies, under half of them reflect an unresolved V gene, and why the rest are absent is not known. The DNA gave D and trimming, while V, J and clone size come from that table. The sample data list roughly 45,000 clones, and over 65% of these were observed just once. The top ten hold roughly 12% of the sample.

Sequencing input: peripheral blood. This clonotype was sampled from a human donor in a cohort sampled during active COVID-19. The sequence is built from TRBV12-3 or TRBV12-4 and TRBJ1-2; a tentative D match to TRBD1 spans 5 bases. The sequenced DNA is TGTGCCAGCACAAGGGGTGGTGGCTACACCTTC. The resulting protein is CASTRGGGYTF.